These 15 T cell receptor beta chains were all obtained from the same sample, sequenced in a study of blood T cell repertoires in COVID-19. Using immunoSEQ multiplex PCR, the repertoire was profiled, and TCRdb retains in-frame clones only, with some absent. The sample records approximately 340,000 clones, 87% being singletons. Sample: peripheral blood. These receptors came from a man in his thirties or forties with COVID-19, enrolled during active disease.

The J gene is TRBJ1-2, the V gene TRBV24-1; D remains unclear. With 3 bases removed from V and 6 bases from J, the gap between germline ends came to 16 bases. Germline CDR1 reads KGHDR; CDR2 reads SFDVKD. The CDR3 has 15 residues. CDR3 bases: TGTGCCACCAGTGATACACCTGGGAGGGTGGATGGCTACACCTTC. Translating it yields CATSDTPGRVDGYTF.

V and J are TRBV18 and TRBJ2-2; TRBD2 might be the D (6 bases). Germline CDR1 and CDR2: KGHSH and LQKENI. This CDR3 has 18 residues. Trimming took off 3 bases at V and 7 bases at J, with 24 bases between the two ends. CDR3 nucleotide sequence: TGTGCCAGCTCACCCTCTGGAAGTACTGGGACTGGATACGGGGAGCTGTTTTTT. The encoded protein is CASSPSGSTGTGYGELFF.

The J gene is TRBJ2-5, the V gene TRBV6-6; 7 bases agree with TRBD1. The V segment lost 6 bases and the J segment 3 bases; nucleotides outside the gene matches: 4. Germline V lookup: CDR1 MNHNY, CDR2 SVGAGI (reference sequence). This CDR3 has 13 amino acids. DNA of the CDR3: TGTGCCAGCAGGTCGACAGGGAAAGAGACCCAGTACTTC. Protein sequence: CASRSTGKETQYF.

The gene calls are TRBV27 and TRBJ2-3; 7 bases agree with TRBD1. The V gene end was trimmed by 4 bases and the J gene end by 0 bases; junction bases not matched to a gene: 7. Per the germline V gene, CDR1 is MNHEY and CDR2 is SMNVEV (reference sequence). The CDR3 length is 16 residues. This chain's CDR3 is CASSWTGPTSTDTQYF. The CDR3 nucleotides read TGTGCCAGCAGTTGGACAGGCCCGACTAGCACAGATACGCAGTATTTT.

A single count supports this clone. The genes are TRBV5-4 and TRBJ2-3; 10 bases fit TRBD1. The CDR3 loop spans 15 amino acids. The V segment lost 3 bases and the J segment 1 base; nucleotides outside the gene matches: 2. From germline, CDR1 is SGHNT and CDR2 YYREEE (reference sequence). CDR3 coding DNA: TGTGCCAGCAGCTCGACAGGGGGCCGCACAGATACGCAGTATTTT. It codes for CASSSTGGRTDTQYF. Looking up the rest from reference TRBV5-4 and TRBJ2-3 gives the full variable domain: ETGVTQSPTHLIKTRGQQVTLRCSSQSGHNTVSWYQQALGQGPQFIFQYYREEENGRGNFPPRFSGLQFPNYSSELNVNALELDDSALYLCASSSTGGRTDTQYFGPGTRLTVL.

The rearrangement uses TRBV27 and TRBJ1-1; no firm D call. CDR1 MNHEY and CDR2 SMNVEV come from the germline V gene (reference sequence). V lost 0 bases and J 2 bases, leaving 7 bases between the germline ends. This CDR3 has 14 amino acids. The CDR3 spells CASSLSRYNTEAFF. The DNA for the CDR3 is TGTGCCAGCAGTTTATCCAGGTACAACACTGAAGCTTTCTTT.

The sample holds one count of this clone. This chain joins TRBV9 and TRBJ2-7, with D unresolved. CDR1 and CDR2 (germline): SGDLS, YYNGEE. This CDR3 has 15 residues. V gave up 0 bases and J gave up 0 bases, with 10 bases separating them. CDR3 sequence reads: CASSVADSSSYEQYF. The DNA for the CDR3 is TGTGCCAGCAGCGTAGCCGACTCTAGCTCCTACGAGCAGTACTTC.

J is TRBJ1-4 and V is TRBV18; D perhaps matches TRBD1 (6 bases). The germline V and J ends were trimmed by 3 bases and 8 bases, with 16 bases remaining between them. Germline CDR1 is KGHSH and CDR2 is LQKENI. CDR3 length: 15 amino acids. CDR3 amino acids: CASSPVPQGGEKLFF. The DNA for the CDR3 is TGTGCCAGCTCACCTGTTCCACAGGGCGGAGAAAAACTGTTTTTT.

The chain couples TRBV6-4 to TRBJ2-1, with 9 bases that match TRBD1. Germline V gene sequence: CDR1 MRHNA, CDR2 SNTAGT. The CDR3 contains 15 residues. J gave up 6 bases and V 4 bases, and 7 bases lay outside the gene matches. The CDR3 region is CASSAIRDRVNEQFF. Here the CDR3 DNA reads TGTGCCAGCAGTGCGATTCGGGACAGGGTCAATGAGCAGTTCTTC.

The table lists this clone with a count of one. The chain joins TRBV4-3 to TRBJ2-2; D is possibly TRBD2 (5 bases). Germline CDR1 LGHNA, CDR2 YSLEER. The V and J ends lost 4 bases and 3 bases respectively, with 9 bases between them. CDR3 length equals 14 residues. The CDR3 protein is CASSLAEDTGELFF. The DNA of the CDR3 is TGCGCCAGCAGCCTGGCGGAGGACACCGGGGAGCTGTTTTTT.

The V call is TRBV19, the J call TRBJ2-1, with 11 bases aligning to TRBD2. V lost 3 bases and J lost 7; bases outside the gene matches: 5. Germline assignment: CDR1 LNHDA and CDR2 SQIVND (reference sequence). The CDR3 runs to 15 residues. CDR3 nucleotide sequence: TGTGCCAGTAGTATTATCACTAGCGGGAGAAATGAGCAGTTCTTC. Amino acids: CASSIITSGRNEQFF.

This clone was observed a single time. The V and J genes are TRBV2 and TRBJ2-3; D is perhaps TRBD2 (5 bases). Trimming left V 6 bases short and J 5 bases short, with 27 bases between. This CDR3 has 18 amino acids. CDR1 is SNHLY, CDR2 FYNNEI, per germline. CDR3 nucleotides: TGTGCCAGCAGCCCCCTCGTACTAGGGATCCAGTTAGGAGATACGCAGTATTTT. It encodes CASSPLVLGIQLGDTQYF.

This chain joins TRBV9 and TRBJ2-2; D is perhaps TRBD1 (5 bases). V dropped 0 bases and J dropped 4 bases, with 10 bases sitting between them. The CDR3 is made up of 15 amino acids. The germline V gene has CDR1 SGDLS and CDR2 YYNGEE. The CDR3 sequence: CASSVVAGITGELFF. The DNA of the CDR3 is TGTGCCAGCAGCGTAGTCGCAGGGATCACCGGGGAGCTGTTTTTT.

Of note for this clone: Other DNA sequences in this specimen translate into the identical CDR3. The chain links TRBV7-9 to TRBJ1-5, with a tentative D call TRBD1 (6 bases). The CDR3 consists of 14 residues. Trimming took 4 bases from V and 1 from J, leaving 8 bases between them. Germline CDR1 reads SEHNR; CDR2 reads FQNEAQ (reference sequence). CDR3 residues: CASSSTGSNQPQHF. CDR3 sequence (DNA): TGTGCCAGCAGCTCAACAGGGAGCAATCAGCCCCAGCATTTT.

This clone was recorded a few times. The sample carries other DNA sequences with the same CDR3. This chain connects TRBV4-1 to TRBJ2-7; 12 bases fit TRBD1. J lost 4 bases, V lost 3 bases, and 1 base had no gene match. Germline CDR1 is MGHRA and CDR2 is YSYEKL. The CDR3 covers 14 residues. The CDR3 nucleotides read TGCGCCAGCAGCCAGGGACAGGGGGCTTACGAGCAGTACTTC. It is translated as CASSQGQGAYEQYF.